The 32 T cell receptor beta chains presented below share a single source sample, sequenced in a study of T cells in Graves' hyperthyroidism and ophthalmopathy. Amplification targeted TCR beta CDR3 regions from RNA transcripts. The HTBI primer set was used in a first-round RT-PCR of the TCR CDR3. A single record per CDR3 protein comes from TCRdb applying MiXCR to the multiplex PCR reads. The table shows under 350,000 distinct CDR3 sequences, with 15% to 20% occurring only once. Sequenced input: blood. Source of these receptors: a woman aged 60 to 75 with Graves' ophthalmopathy.

This clonotype has just a few counts. The chain carries TRBV7-9 and TRBJ2-3; 16 bases align to TRBD2. The V segment lost 5 bases and the J segment 0 bases; nucleotides outside the gene matches: 11. This CDR3 region has 20 residues. Germline V gene sequence: CDR1 SEHNR, CDR2 FQNEAQ (reference sequence). The CDR3 is CASSPGTSGGEITSTDTQYF. The CDR3, as DNA: TGTGCCAGCAGCCCGGGGACTAGCGGGGGGGAAATCACTAGCACAGATACGCAGTATTTT.

J is TRBJ2-5 and V is TRBV10-3; 8 bases fit TRBD2. V was pared by 0 bases and J by 0 bases, with 6 bases of the junction left unmatched. This CDR3 region has 17 residues. Germline V gene lookup returns CDR1 ENHRY and CDR2 SYGVKD. CDR3 DNA: TGTGCCATCAGTGAGTCGCCAGCGGGGGCGTACCAAGAGACCCAGTACTTC. Translation: CAISESPAGAYQETQYF.

This clonotype was picked up a small number of times. This chain links TRBV10-3 with TRBJ1-2, with D unresolved. This CDR3 has 18 amino acids. Deletions cut 6 bases from V and 0 bases from J, with 23 bases between. CDR1 and CDR2 (germline): ENHRY, SYGVKD. The CDR3 bases are TGTGCCATCAGCCTAGCTCCCCGCCGGGCAGAAGCTAACTATGGCTACACCTTC. Protein product: CAISLAPRRAEANYGYTF.

This clonotype was picked up many times. This chain connects TRBV28 to TRBJ2-7, with no clear D. This CDR3 is 13 amino acids long. The V end lost 2 bases, the J end lost 9 bases, and 14 bases lay between the germline ends. The V gene's germline CDR1 is MDHEN and CDR2 SYDVKM. DNA of the CDR3: TGTGCCAGCAGTTTAAATGTCCTCGGCGGGCAGTACTTC. It codes for CASSLNVLGGQYF. Complete variable domain (other parts from reference TRBV28 and TRBJ2-7): DVKVTQSSRYLVKRTGEKVFLECVQDMDHENMFWYRQDPGLGLRLIYFSYDVKMKEKGDIPEGYSVSREKKERFSLILESASTNQTSMYLCASSLNVLGGQYFGPGTRLTVT.

V usage is TRBV6-2 or TRBV6-3 and J usage is TRBJ2-5; no clear D. Germline lookup yields CDR1 MNHEY and CDR2 SVGEGT. The CDR3 extends over 14 amino acids. Deletions cut 2 bases from V and 1 base from J, with 8 bases between. For the CDR3, the DNA is TGTGCCAGCAGTTACGTGGCAGTCCAAGAGACCCAGTACTTC. This encodes CASSYVAVQETQYF.

This clonotype came up a few times. This chain connects TRBV19 to TRBJ2-7, with 9 bases fitting TRBD2. This CDR3 spans 17 amino acids. Germline V gene sequence: CDR1 LNHDA, CDR2 SQIVND (reference sequence). V shed 4 bases, J shed 5 bases, and the junction held 15 bases outside the gene matches. CDR3 amino acids: CASSTISGGGRNDEQYF. The CDR3 nucleotides read TGTGCCAGTAGTACTATTAGCGGGGGAGGCCGTAACGACGAGCAGTACTTC.

This clonotype occurred a few times. The rearrangement links TRBV11-2 to TRBJ1-4, with 7 positions matching TRBD1. The V segment lost 5 bases and the J segment 13 bases; nucleotides outside the gene matches: 10. This CDR3 has 13 amino acids. Germline V lookup: CDR1 SGHAT, CDR2 FQNNGV. The CDR3 bases are TGTGCCAGCAGCCCCCGGGTTAGGGACAGACTGTTTTTT. The encoded protein is CASSPRVRDRLFF. Full variable domain (rest looked up from reference TRBV11-2 and TRBJ1-4): EAGVAQSPRYKIIEKRQSVAFWCNPISGHATLYWYQQILGQGPKLLIQFQNNGVVDDSQLPKDRFSAERLKGVDSTLKIQPAKLEDSAVYLCASSPRVRDRLFFGSGTQLSVL.

This clonotype was detected ten times or more. The rearrangement uses TRBV6-2 or TRBV6-3 and TRBJ1-5; D is undetermined. Germline V gives CDR1 MNHEY, CDR2 SVGEGT. V was clipped by 4 bases and J by 1 base, with 8 bases between them. The CDR3 extends over 14 amino acids. The CDR3 DNA sequence: TGTGCCAGCAGTTTGGGGTGGAGCAATCAGCCCCAGCATTTT. Its translation: CASSLGWSNQPQHF.

This clonotype was recorded only once. The chain recombines TRBV7-2 with TRBJ2-7; 12 bases are a match to TRBD2. Germline lookup yields CDR1 SGHTA and CDR2 FQGNSA. J was trimmed by 2 bases and V by 3 bases; bases with no gene match: 5. The CDR3 loop spans 16 amino acids. The CDR3 nucleotides are TGTGCCAGCAGCTTGGCGCCTAGCGGGAGGGCCTACGAGCAGTACTTC. This gives the protein CASSLAPSGRAYEQYF. The full variable domain, its missing parts supplied by reference TRBV7-2 and TRBJ2-7, is GAGVSQSPSNKVTEKGKDVELRCDPISGHTALYWYRQSLGQGLEFLIYFQGNSAPDKSGLPSDRFSAERTGGSVSTLTIQRTQQEDSAVYLCASSLAPSGRAYEQYFGPGTRLTVT.

The table lists this clonotype with many counts. The gene calls are TRBV20-1 and TRBJ1-5, with a tentative D call TRBD1 (6 bases). V was pared by 2 bases and J by 0 bases, with 17 bases between. Germline V gene sequence: CDR1 DFQATT, CDR2 SNEGSKA (reference sequence). There are 17 residues in the CDR3. The CDR3 is CSARLGQRSYSNQPQHF. In nucleotides, the CDR3 is TGCAGTGCTAGACTAGGACAGAGGTCGTATAGCAATCAGCCCCAGCATTTT.

The V and J genes are TRBV4-3 and TRBJ1-1; no clear D gene. The V end lost 0 bases, the J end lost 1 base, and 24 bases lay between the germline ends. This CDR3 contains 20 residues. Looked up from germline, CDR1 is LGHNA and CDR2 is YSLEER. CDR3 in amino acids: CASSQDIQGIFSHPNTEAFF. DNA for the CDR3: TGCGCCAGCAGCCAAGATATTCAAGGGATCTTCTCTCACCCGAACACTGAAGCTTTCTTT.

The chain has TRBV7-8 and TRBJ2-2; TRBD1 aligns across 7 bases. The CDR3 length is 15 residues. CDR1 and CDR2 from the germline V gene are SGHVS and FQNEAQ. The V segment lost 6 bases and the J segment 5 bases; nucleotides outside the gene matches: 9. The chain's CDR3 is CASRDTGVVTGELFF. As DNA, the CDR3 is TGTGCCAGCAGAGACACAGGGGTTGTGACCGGGGAGCTGTTTTTT.

This clonotype came up many times. The CDR3 is CASQRGAGGNEQYF. In DNA form, the CDR3 reads TGTGCCAGCCAAAGGGGGGCAGGGGGCAACGAGCAGTACTTC. The V and J genes are TRBV7-2 and TRBJ2-7; 8 bases map to TRBD1. The CDR3 extends over 14 amino acids. Germline CDR1 SGHTA, CDR2 FQGNSA. V lost 8 bases and J lost 5; bases outside the gene matches: 11.

This clonotype occurred a few times. The J gene is TRBJ2-5, the V gene TRBV19; 7 bases map to TRBD2. Germline V CDR1 and CDR2: LNHDA, SQIVND (reference sequence). V was clipped by 2 bases and J by 3 bases; unmatched bases: 9. The CDR3 is 16 amino acids. The CDR3 here is CASSIPKRGGEETQYF. The CDR3 DNA sequence: TGTGCCAGTAGTATACCGAAGCGGGGAGGTGAAGAGACCCAGTACTTC.

This clonotype was counted at least ten times. The chain recombines TRBV5-1 with TRBJ2-3; D not resolved. V was cut by 5 bases and J by 2 bases, with 12 bases left in between. The CDR3 consists of 14 residues. CDR1 is SGHRS and CDR2 is YFSETQ in the germline V gene. The CDR3 loop reads CASSLGDNTDTQYF. DNA of the CDR3: TGCGCCAGCAGTCTGGGCGACAACACAGATACGCAGTATTTT.

The rearrangement joins TRBV10-3 to TRBJ2-1; TRBD2 matches 11 bases. The CDR3 spans 17 residues. The V gene's germline CDR1 is ENHRY and CDR2 SYGVKD. Losses at the gene ends were 2 bases for V and 4 bases for J; bases not matched to a gene: 7. For the CDR3, the DNA is TGTGCCATCAGTGAGACTACTAGCGGGAGTATTTACAATGAGCAGTTCTTC. This encodes CAISETTSGSIYNEQFF.

The rearrangement links TRBV7-3 to TRBJ1-2; D is undetermined. Trimming removed 2 bases from V and 4 bases from J, with 14 bases in between. Germline V gene data show CDR1 as SGHTA and CDR2 as FQGTGA. The CDR3 consists of 15 residues. CDR3 protein: CASSLRPQNPYGYTF. CDR3 DNA sequence: TGTGCCAGCAGCTTACGCCCACAAAACCCCTATGGCTACACCTTC.

This clonotype was found a few times. The chain carries TRBV5-1 and TRBJ1-1, with TRBD1 matching 9 bases. Germline V CDR1 and CDR2: SGHRS, YFSETQ. The trim removed 6 bases at V and 11 bases at J, leaving 17 bases unmatched. This CDR3 has 15 amino acids. CDR3 DNA sequence: TGCGCCAGCAAGGGGACAGGGACAACCAGGGCCCGGGCTTTCTTT. It is translated as CASKGTGTTRARAFF.

In its sample, this clonotype was seen many times. J is TRBJ1-1 and V is TRBV7-2; D unclear. The CDR3 length is 12 residues. Germline loops: CDR1 SGHTA, CDR2 FQGNSA. V shed 3 bases and J shed 8 bases, with 10 bases lying between them. CDR3 in amino acids: CASSFPQVEAFF. In DNA form, the CDR3 reads TGTGCCAGCAGCTTTCCTCAGGTAGAAGCTTTCTTT.

In its sample, this clonotype was seen many times. This rearrangement joins TRBV12-3 or TRBV12-4 to TRBJ1-5; the D is unclear. This CDR3 spans 13 amino acids. Trimming pared 3 bases from V and 7 bases from J, leaving 10 bases between. CDR3 coding DNA: TGTGCCAGCAGTTTTCTCCGGGAGCAGCCCCAGCATTTT. Translation: CASSFLREQPQHF.

In this sample, this clonotype turned up a few times. The chain uses TRBV4-3 and TRBJ1-1; 7 bases align to TRBD1. The V and J ends lost 0 bases and 4 bases, in that order; junction bases with no gene match: 8. There are 16 residues in the CDR3. CDR1 and CDR2 from the germline V gene are LGHNA and YSLEER. CDR3 protein: CASSQDFRGVGTEAFF. In DNA, the CDR3 is TGCGCCAGCAGCCAAGATTTCAGGGGGGTTGGCACTGAAGCTTTCTTT.

This clonotype was detected ten times or more. This chain joins TRBV5-6 and TRBJ1-5; 10 positions match TRBD1. The germline V gene encodes CDR1 SGHDT and CDR2 YYEEEE. Trimming took 3 bases from V and 6 from J; bases not matched to a gene: 6. The CDR3 is made up of 15 amino acids. The CDR3 DNA follows: TGTGCCAGCAGCTCCGGGACAGGGGATACTCAGCCCCAGCATTTT. It codes for CASSSGTGDTQPQHF.

A word on this clonotype: One base away lies a much larger clone, so this may be a sequencing read error. This chain uses TRBV11-3 with TRBJ2-6, with 9 bases that match TRBD1. The CDR3 runs to 17 residues. CDR1 is SGHNT, CDR2 YENEEA, per germline. CDR3 protein: CASSLTGTGSEANVLTF. In DNA form, the CDR3 reads TGTGCCAGCAGCTTGACCGGGACAGGGTCTGAGGCCAACGTCCTGACTTTC.

This clonotype was seen repeatedly, ten times or more. The chain carries TRBV9 and TRBJ2-5; D call uncertain. The CDR3 length is 13 residues. V lost 4 bases and J 2 bases, leaving 9 bases between the germline ends. Germline V gene data show CDR1 as SGDLS and CDR2 as YYNGEE. For the CDR3, the DNA is TGTGCCAGCAGCCAACATGTACAAGAGACCCAGTACTTC. This codes for CASSQHVQETQYF. Drawing the rest from reference TRBV9 and TRBJ2-5, the complete variable domain is DSGVTQTPKHLITATGQRVTLRCSPRSGDLSVYWYQQSLDQGLQFLIQYYNGEERAKGNILERFSAQQFPDLHSELNLSSLELGDSALYFCASSQHVQETQYFGPGTRLLVL.

V is TRBV4-1 and J is TRBJ1-1, with D unresolved. CDR3 length equals 13 residues. Germline CDR1 is MGHRA and CDR2 is YSYEKL. V was pared by 0 bases and J by 5 bases, with 7 bases between. CDR3 DNA: TGCGCCAGCAGCCAAGATCGGGAAACTGAAGCTTTCTTT. This gives the protein CASSQDRETEAFF.

This clonotype was picked up many times. The rearrangement uses TRBV20-1 and TRBJ2-4, with unresolved D. Germline V gene sequence: CDR1 DFQATT, CDR2 SNEGSKA (reference sequence). The CDR3 contains 15 residues. The V and J ends lost 0 bases and 4 bases respectively, with 13 bases between them. CDR3 loop: CSARDVQAPKNIQYF. CDR3 nucleotides: TGCAGTGCTAGAGATGTCCAGGCCCCAAAAAACATTCAGTACTTC.

As regards this clonotype: A much larger clone differs from this one at a single base, so this may be a read error. V is TRBV5-1 and J is TRBJ1-4; maybe TRBD1 (6 bases). Germline V gene data show CDR1 as SGHRS and CDR2 as YFSETQ. The CDR3 totals 14 residues. The chain's CDR3 is CAGSLTGTQEKLFF. CDR3 bases: TGCGCCGGCAGCTTGACCGGGACACAGGAAAAACTGTTTTTT. The full variable domain, completed using reference TRBV5-1 and TRBJ1-4, is KAGVTQTPRYLIKTRGQQVTLSCSPISGHRSVSWYQQTPGQGLQFLFEYFSETQRNKGNFPGRFSGRQFSNSRSEMNVSTLELGDSALYLCAGSLTGTQEKLFFGSGTQLSVL.

V usage is TRBV20-1 and J usage is TRBJ2-7, with 14 bases matching TRBD2. The CDR3 sequence is 14 residues long. V trimming: 3 bases; J trimming: 9 bases; junction bases outside the gene matches: 7. Germline CDR1 DFQATT, CDR2 SNEGSKA (reference sequence). The CDR3 loop is CSARGTSGRVGQYF. The CDR3 DNA follows: TGCAGTGCTAGGGGGACTAGCGGGAGAGTAGGGCAGTACTTC.

This clonotype has a handful of counts. This chain connects TRBV9 to TRBJ2-1, with unresolved D. In germline, CDR1 is SGDLS, CDR2 YYNGEE. Trimming removed 0 bases at V and 0 bases at J, with 7 bases between. The CDR3 covers 15 residues. This chain's CDR3 is CASSVDPNSYNEQFF. In nucleotides, the CDR3 is TGTGCCAGCAGCGTAGATCCTAACTCCTACAATGAGCAGTTCTTC.

The chain is built from TRBV28 and TRBJ2-1, with 14 nucleotides matching TRBD2. This CDR3 spans 19 amino acids. The J segment lost 2 bases and the V segment lost 5 bases, leaving 11 bases of the junction unmatched. Germline CDR1 and CDR2: MDHEN and SYDVKM. CDR3 nucleotide sequence: TGTGCCAGCAGTCCGGGACTAGCGGGAGTCCTTTCCCCCTACAATGAGCAGTTCTTC. Translation: CASSPGLAGVLSPYNEQFF.

In this sample, this clonotype turned up many times. The chain couples TRBV7-2 to TRBJ2-3, with D possibly TRBD2 on 6 matching bases. The V and J ends lost 1 base and 5 bases respectively, with 10 bases between them. Germline CDR1 SGHTA, CDR2 FQGNSA. The CDR3 runs to 14 residues. The CDR3 coding sequence is TGTGCCAGCAGCTTAGTCTCGGGGGTAGATACGCAGTATTTT. Translated: CASSLVSGVDTQYF.

This clonotype has ten or more counts. The gene calls are TRBV20-1 and TRBJ1-2; 10 bases fit TRBD1. CDR3 length equals 13 residues. Trimming at V came to 6 bases and at J to 5 bases, leaving 6 bases not matched to a gene. Germline V gene lookup returns CDR1 DFQATT and CDR2 SNEGSKA (reference sequence). The CDR3 DNA sequence: TGCAGTGCCCCAGGACAGGGGGGATATGGCTACACCTTC. Its translation: CSAPGQGGYGYTF.